This TCR beta chain was identified in a study of response to subunit inactivated influenza vaccine. Study results and limitations: T cells newly recruited by each seasonal influenza vaccination are few, the authors suggested.

TCRdb reanalysed the RT-PCR reads using MiXCR and keeps one entry per CDR3 protein. The sample lists a few hundred thousand distinct CDR3 sequences, less than 7.5% occurring once. Germline trimming cut 7 bases from V and 3 bases from J; bases unmatched to any gene: 7. Germline CDR1 and CDR2: DFQATT and SNEGSKA (reference sequence). The length of the CDR3 is 13 residues. This clonotype was found many times. Antigen specificity is unknown. This specimen consisted of PBMCs from blood, obtained 23 months after vaccination. This receptor was identified in a man aged 45 to 75 who received an inactivated influenza vaccine. This chain connects TRBV20-1 to TRBJ2-7, with 9 bases identical to TRBD1. The CDR3 DNA follows: TGCAGTGGAGGGACAGGGCCCCTCTACGAGCAGTACTTC. Protein sequence: CSGGTGPLYEQYF.